This TCR beta chain was found in a study of shared clonotypes between healthy human individuals. Looking at the study overall: A donor's plate count was three for CD4 naive and three for CD4 memory; CD8 naive had two and CD8 memory one. Whole-study results and caveats: Naive subsets generally had larger estimated richness than memory subsets.

Naive CD8 cells lacked CD45RO, underwent positive selection for CCR7 and left out terminally differentiated effector memory CD45RA+ cells. CDR1 is GTSNPN, CDR2 SVGIG, per germline (reference sequence). The CDR3 totals 13 residues. The germline V and J ends were trimmed by 1 base and 2 bases, with 8 bases remaining between them. Libraries were prepared by immunoSEQ multiplex PCR; TCRdb keeps only in-frame clonotypes and omits some of them. This repertoire shows about 2,200,000 clones, 85% to 95% found once; its top ten account for roughly 1.7%. This clone was observed a handful of times. The antigen remains unidentified. Distinct nucleotide sequences in the sample also encode this CDR3.

The gene calls are TRBV30 and TRBJ1-1; D possibly corresponds to TRBD1 (5 bases). The receptor comes from a man in his late teens or twenties in good health. Some clones in this sample may be carry-over from other donors' samples. Sequencing was performed on naive CD8+ T cells from PBMCs. The CDR3 region has the DNA TGTGCCTGGAGTGCTGGGGACAACACTGAAGCTTTCTTT. Translated, it gives CAWSAGDNTEAFF.